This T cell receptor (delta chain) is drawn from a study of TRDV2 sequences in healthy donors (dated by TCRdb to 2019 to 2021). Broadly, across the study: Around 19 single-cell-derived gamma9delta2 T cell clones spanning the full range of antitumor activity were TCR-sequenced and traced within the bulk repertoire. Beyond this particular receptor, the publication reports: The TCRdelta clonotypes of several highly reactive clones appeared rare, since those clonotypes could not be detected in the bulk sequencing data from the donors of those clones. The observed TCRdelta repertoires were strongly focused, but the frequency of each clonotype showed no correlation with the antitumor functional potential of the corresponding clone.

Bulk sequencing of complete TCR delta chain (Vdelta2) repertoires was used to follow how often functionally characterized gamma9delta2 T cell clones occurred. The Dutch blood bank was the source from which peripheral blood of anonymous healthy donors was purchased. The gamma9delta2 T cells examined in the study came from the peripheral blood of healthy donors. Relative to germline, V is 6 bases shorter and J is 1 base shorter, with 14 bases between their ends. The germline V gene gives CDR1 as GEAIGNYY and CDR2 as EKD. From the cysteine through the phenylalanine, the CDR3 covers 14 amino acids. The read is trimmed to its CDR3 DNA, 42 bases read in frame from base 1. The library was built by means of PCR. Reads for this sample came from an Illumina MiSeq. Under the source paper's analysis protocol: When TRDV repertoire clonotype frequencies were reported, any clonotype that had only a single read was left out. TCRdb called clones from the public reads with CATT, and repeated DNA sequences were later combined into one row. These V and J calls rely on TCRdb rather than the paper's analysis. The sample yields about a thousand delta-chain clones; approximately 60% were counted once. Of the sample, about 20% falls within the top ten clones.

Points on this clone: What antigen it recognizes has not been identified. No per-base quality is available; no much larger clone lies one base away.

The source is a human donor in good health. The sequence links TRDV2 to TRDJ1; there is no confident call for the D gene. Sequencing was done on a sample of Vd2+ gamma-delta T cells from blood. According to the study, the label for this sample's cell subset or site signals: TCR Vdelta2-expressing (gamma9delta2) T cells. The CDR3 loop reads CACLPLLPTDKLIF. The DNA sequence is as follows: TGTGCCTGTCTACCGCTTTTGCCCACCGATAAACTCATCTTT.